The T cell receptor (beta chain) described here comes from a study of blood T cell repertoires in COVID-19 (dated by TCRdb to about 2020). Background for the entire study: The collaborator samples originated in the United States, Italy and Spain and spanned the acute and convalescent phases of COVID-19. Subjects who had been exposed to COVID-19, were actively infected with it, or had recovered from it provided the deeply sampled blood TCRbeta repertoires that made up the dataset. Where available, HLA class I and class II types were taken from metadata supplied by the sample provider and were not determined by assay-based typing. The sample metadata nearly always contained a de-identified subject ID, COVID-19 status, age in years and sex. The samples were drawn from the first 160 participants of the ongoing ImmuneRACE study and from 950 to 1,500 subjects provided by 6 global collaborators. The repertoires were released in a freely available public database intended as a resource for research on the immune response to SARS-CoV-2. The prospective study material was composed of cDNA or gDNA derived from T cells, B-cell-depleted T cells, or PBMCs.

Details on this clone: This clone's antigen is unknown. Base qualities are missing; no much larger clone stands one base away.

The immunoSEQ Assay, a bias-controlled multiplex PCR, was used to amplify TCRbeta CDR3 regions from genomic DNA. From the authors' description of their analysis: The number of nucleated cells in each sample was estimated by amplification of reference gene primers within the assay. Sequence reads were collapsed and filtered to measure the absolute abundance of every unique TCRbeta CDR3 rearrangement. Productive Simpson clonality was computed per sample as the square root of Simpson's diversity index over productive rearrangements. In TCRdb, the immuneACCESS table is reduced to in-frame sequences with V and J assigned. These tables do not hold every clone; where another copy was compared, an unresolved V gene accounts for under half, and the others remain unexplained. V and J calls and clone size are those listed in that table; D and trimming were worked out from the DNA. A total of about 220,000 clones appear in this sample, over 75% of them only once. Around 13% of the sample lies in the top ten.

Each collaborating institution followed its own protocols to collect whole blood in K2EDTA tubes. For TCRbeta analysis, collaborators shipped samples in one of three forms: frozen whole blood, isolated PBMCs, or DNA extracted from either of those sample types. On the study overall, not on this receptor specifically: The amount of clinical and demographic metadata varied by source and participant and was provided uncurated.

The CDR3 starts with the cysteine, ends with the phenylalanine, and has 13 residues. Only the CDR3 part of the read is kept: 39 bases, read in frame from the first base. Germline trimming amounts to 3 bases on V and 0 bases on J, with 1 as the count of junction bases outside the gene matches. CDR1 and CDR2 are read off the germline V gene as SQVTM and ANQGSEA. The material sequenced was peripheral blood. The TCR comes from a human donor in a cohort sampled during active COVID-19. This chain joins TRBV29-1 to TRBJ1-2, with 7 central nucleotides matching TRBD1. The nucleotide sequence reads TGCAGCGTTGAGGGACAGACTAACTATGGCTACACCTTC. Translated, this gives CSVEGQTNYGYTF. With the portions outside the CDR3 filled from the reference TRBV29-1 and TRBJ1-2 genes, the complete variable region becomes SAVISQKPSRDICQRGTSLTIQCQVDSQVTMMFWYRQQPGQSLTLIATANQGSEATYESGFVIDKFPISRPNLTFSTLTVSNMSPEDSSIYLCSVEGQTNYGYTFGSGTRLTVV.